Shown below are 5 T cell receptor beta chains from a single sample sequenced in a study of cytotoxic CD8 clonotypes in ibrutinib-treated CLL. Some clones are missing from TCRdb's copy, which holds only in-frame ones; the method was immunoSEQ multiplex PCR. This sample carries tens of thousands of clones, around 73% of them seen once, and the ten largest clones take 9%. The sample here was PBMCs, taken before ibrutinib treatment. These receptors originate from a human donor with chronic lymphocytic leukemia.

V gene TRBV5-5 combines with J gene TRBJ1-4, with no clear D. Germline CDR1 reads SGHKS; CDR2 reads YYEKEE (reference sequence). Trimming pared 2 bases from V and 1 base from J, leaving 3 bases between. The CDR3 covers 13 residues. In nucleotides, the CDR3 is TGTGCCAGCAGCTTACTAACTAATGAAAAACTGTTTTTT. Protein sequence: CASSLLTNEKLFF.

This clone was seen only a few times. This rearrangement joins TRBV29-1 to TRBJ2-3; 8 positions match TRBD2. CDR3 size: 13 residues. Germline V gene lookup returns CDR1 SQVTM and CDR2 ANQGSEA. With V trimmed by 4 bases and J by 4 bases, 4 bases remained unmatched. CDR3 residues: CSVAGTRSDTQYF. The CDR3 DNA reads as TGCAGCGTTGCCGGGACTAGGTCAGATACGCAGTATTTT.

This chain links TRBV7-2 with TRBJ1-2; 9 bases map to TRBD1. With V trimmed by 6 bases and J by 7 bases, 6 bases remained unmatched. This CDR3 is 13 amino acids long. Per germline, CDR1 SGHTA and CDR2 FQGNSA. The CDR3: CASRSQGAGGYTF. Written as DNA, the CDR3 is TGTGCCAGCAGGTCACAGGGGGCGGGTGGCTACACCTTC.

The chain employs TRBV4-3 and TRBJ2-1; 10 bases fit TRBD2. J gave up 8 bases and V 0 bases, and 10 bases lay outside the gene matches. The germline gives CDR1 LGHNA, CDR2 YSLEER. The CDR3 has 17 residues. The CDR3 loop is CASSQEVSSGSRDEQFF. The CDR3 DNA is TGCGCCAGCAGCCAAGAAGTGTCTAGCGGGAGTAGGGATGAGCAGTTCTTC.

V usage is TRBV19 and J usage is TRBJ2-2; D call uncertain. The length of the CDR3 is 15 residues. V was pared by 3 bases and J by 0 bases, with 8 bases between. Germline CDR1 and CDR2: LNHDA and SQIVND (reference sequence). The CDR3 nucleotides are TGTGCCAGTAGTATCATAGAATCGAACACCGGGGAGCTGTTTTTT. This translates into CASSIIESNTGELFF. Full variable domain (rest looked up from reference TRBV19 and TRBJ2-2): DGGITQSPKYLFRKEGQNVTLSCEQNLNHDAMYWYRQDPGQGLRLIYYSQIVNDFQKGDIAEGYSVSREKKESFPLTVTSAQKNPTAFYLCASSIIESNTGELFFGEGSRLTVL.